This T cell receptor (beta chain) comes out of a study of blood T cell repertoires in COVID-19. Data came from immunoSEQ multiplex PCR; TCRdb stores just in-frame clones and leaves some out. The repertoire includes around 300,000 clones, approximately 88% of them detected once, and almost 9.5% sits in the top ten. Germline CDR1 reads KGHSH; CDR2 reads LQKENI. J was trimmed by 4 bases and V by 3 bases; bases with no gene match: 9. This CDR3 spans 16 amino acids. The chain links TRBV18 to TRBJ2-3, with 8 bases identical to TRBD1. The TCR was taken from a young man with active or convalescent COVID-19. The sample consisted of peripheral blood. CDR3 protein: CASSPTDRGWADTQYF. The CDR3 bases are TGTGCCAGCTCACCCACCGACAGGGGATGGGCAGATACGCAGTATTTT.